One sample yielded the 23 T cell receptor beta chains listed below, sequenced in a study of monozygotic twins with inflammatory bowel disease. TCRdb re-called the 5' RACE reads; every CDR3 protein appears as one record, without DNA. In all, the sample yields over 90,000 distinct CDR3 sequences. Sequencing input: blood. These receptors were obtained from a human donor with ulcerative colitis or Crohn's disease, or a healthy co-twin of an affected twin (not recorded which).

The V gene is TRBV20-1, the J gene TRBJ1-2. CDR1 and CDR2 from the germline V gene are DFQATT and SNEGSKA (reference sequence). The CDR3 has 12 residues. The CDR3 sequence: CSAGTASGGYTF.

The chain couples TRBV29-1 to TRBJ2-7. Germline-derived CDR1 and CDR2 are SQVTM and ANQGSEA. CDR3 size: 11 residues. CDR3 amino acids: CSVGVSYEQYF.

The chain employs TRBV28 and TRBJ2-1; TCRdb's D call of TRBD1 is untestable without DNA. The CDR3 runs to 18 residues. Per germline, CDR1 MDHEN and CDR2 SYDVKM. CDR3: CASSLVLTGGSSYNEQFF.

The rearrangement links TRBV20-1 to TRBJ1-5; the D call from TCRdb, TRBD1, cannot be confirmed without DNA. CDR1 is DFQATT, CDR2 SNEGSKA, per germline (reference sequence). The CDR3 has 15 residues. The CDR3 protein is CSAKNRPGLYQPQHF.

This chain links TRBV12-3 or TRBV12-4 with TRBJ2-7; no DNA is available, so the TRBD2 call from TCRdb remains unchecked. This CDR3 spans 14 amino acids. The CDR3 loop is CASSSHPRTYEQYF.

The J gene is TRBJ1-6, the V gene TRBV18. The length of the CDR3 is 14 residues. Germline CDR1 and CDR2: KGHSH and LQKENI. This CDR3 reads CASSPKPDNSPLHF.

The chain carries TRBV29-1 and TRBJ2-1; TCRdb outputs TRBD1, but without DNA this stays unchecked. This CDR3 spans 17 amino acids. Germline loops: CDR1 SQVTM, CDR2 ANQGSEA. CDR3: CSVEGLGRMIAYNEQFF.

The J gene is TRBJ2-1, the V gene TRBV10-3; TCRdb's assignment of TRBD2 cannot be checked, as there is no DNA. From germline, CDR1 is ENHRY and CDR2 SYGVKD. This CDR3 region has 15 residues. The CDR3 here is CAISGLAGVYNEQFF.

The chain combines TRBV5-1 with TRBJ1-5; TCRdb returns TRBD1, unconfirmable since there is no DNA. The length of the CDR3 is 16 residues. The germline gives CDR1 SGHRS, CDR2 YFSETQ. The CDR3: CASSLGGTSVNQPQHF.

The chain carries TRBV12-3 or TRBV12-4 and TRBJ2-7; lacking DNA, the TRBD1 call made by TCRdb goes unchecked. This CDR3 comprises 15 residues. CDR3 amino acids: CASTLGQNSLTEQYF.

This rearrangement joins TRBV5-5 to TRBJ2-3. Germline V gives CDR1 SGHKS, CDR2 YYEKEE (reference sequence). CDR3 length equals 14 residues. CDR3 sequence: CASSLGRITDTQYF.

The chain has TRBV19 and TRBJ2-1; the TRBD1 assignment by TCRdb is unverifiable without DNA. The germline gives CDR1 LNHDA, CDR2 SQIVND (reference sequence). The CDR3 is made up of 13 amino acids. CDR3 loop: CASSHGIYNEQFF.

J is TRBJ1-4 and V is TRBV5-4. In germline, CDR1 is SGHNT, CDR2 YYREEE (reference sequence). The CDR3 totals 16 residues. The CDR3 reads CASTLGASPLPEKLFF.

This chain connects TRBV27 to TRBJ2-3; TCRdb designates TRBD2, a call that cannot be tested without DNA. Germline V lookup: CDR1 MNHEY, CDR2 SMNVEV (reference sequence). The CDR3 runs 16 residues. The CDR3 sequence: CASSGPWGLSTDTQYF.

The chain couples TRBV11-2 to TRBJ1-1; TCRdb's D gene call, TRBD1, goes unchecked for lack of DNA. Germline V CDR1 and CDR2: SGHAT, FQNNGV. The CDR3 extends over 18 amino acids. CDR3: CASSLDPGGFYMNTEAFF.

The chain recombines TRBV20-1 with TRBJ2-1; as DNA is missing, the TRBD2 call by TCRdb cannot be tested. This CDR3 has 15 residues. CDR1 DFQATT and CDR2 SNEGSKA come from the germline V gene (reference sequence). CDR3 sequence: CSARRLVAGADEQFF.

The chain carries TRBV11-3 and TRBJ2-2; TCRdb's assignment of TRBD1 cannot be checked, as there is no DNA. The CDR3 totals 16 residues. Germline-derived CDR1 and CDR2 are SGHNT and YENEEA. This CDR3 reads CASSSGQAANTGELFF.

The chain links TRBV20-1 to TRBJ1-4; TCRdb picks TRBD1, but there is no DNA to check that call. Germline V gene lookup returns CDR1 DFQATT and CDR2 SNEGSKA (reference sequence). This CDR3 is 17 amino acids long. The chain's CDR3 is CSARPPRGGATNEKLFF.

This chain connects TRBV24-1 to TRBJ2-5; there is no DNA to check the TCRdb D call of TRBD1. CDR1 and CDR2 from the germline V gene are KGHDR and SFDVKD. The CDR3 runs to 15 residues. The CDR3 protein is CATSDPGQPWETQYF.

V gene TRBV5-5 combines with J gene TRBJ1-5; TCRdb's D call of TRBD1 is untestable without DNA. The CDR3 is 15 amino acids. Germline V gives CDR1 SGHKS, CDR2 YYEKEE (reference sequence). This chain's CDR3 is CASSLAGVIYQPQHF.

CDR3 region: CASSYTPEAFF. The rearrangement uses TRBV7-2 and TRBJ1-1. This CDR3 comprises 11 residues. Germline CDR1 is SGHTA and CDR2 is FQGNSA.

This rearrangement joins TRBV7-9 to TRBJ1-5; TCRdb's D call of TRBD1 is untestable without DNA. Germline CDR1 reads SEHNR; CDR2 reads FQNEAQ (reference sequence). The CDR3 sequence is 12 residues long. The CDR3: CASSPDPVPQHF.

V is TRBV5-1 and J is TRBJ1-4. CDR3 length: 16 residues. The germline V gene encodes CDR1 SGHRS and CDR2 YFSETQ. CDR3 sequence: CASSLEGGSQNEKLFF.